This TCR beta chain was documented in a study of T cells in Graves' hyperthyroidism and ophthalmopathy. This clonotype was counted a few times. TCR beta CDR3 sequences were amplified from RNA transcripts. Initially, a first-round RT-PCR of the TCR CDR3 employed the HTBI primer set. TCRdb reprocessed the multiplex PCR reads with MiXCR, giving one entry per CDR3 protein. The top ten clones hold around 5.3% of a sample with approximately 410,000 distinct CDR3 sequences, roughly 13% of them seen once. The V end was cut by 7 bases, the J end by 1 base, with 13 bases between. The germline V gene encodes CDR1 MNHNS and CDR2 SASEGT. The CDR3 runs 15 residues.

The rearrangement uses TRBV6-1 and TRBJ2-2; tentatively, D is TRBD2 (5 bases). The receptor was derived from a woman aged 18-29 years with Graves' hyperthyroidism. Sequenced material: blood. The CDR3 region has the DNA TGTGCCAGCATCGAGCGGCTGCTGAACACCGGGGAGCTGTTTTTT. This codes for CASIERLLNTGELFF.